This TCR beta chain was captured by sequencing in a study of cytomegalovirus exposure and HLA in healthy donors. PCR used 60 Vbeta primers and 13 Jbeta primers. Sequenced by immunoSEQ multiplex PCR; TCRdb stores in-frame clones only, minus some. This sample yields about 120,000 clones, of which over 60% are seen a single time; approximately 2.4% belongs to the top ten. From germline, CDR1 is SNHLY and CDR2 FYNNEI. The CDR3 contains 14 residues. V trimming: 7 bases; J trimming: 5 bases; junction bases outside the gene matches: 7. Notes on the study in general: Researchers catalogued some 160 TCR beta chains as cytomegalovirus-associated. Later on, an analysis found that several of the most significant clusters appeared to be linked to common viral pathogens, which included parvovirus B19. Whilst most TCR sequences proved rare, a subset of public TCRs occurred across many donors.

About this clone itself: Its antigen is still unknown.

The clonotype originates from a female donor in good health and CMV-seronegative. Sequencing used PBMCs. This chain connects TRBV2 to TRBJ2-3; TRBD2 matches 9 bases. CDR3 DNA sequence: TGTGCCAGCATGCCGGCGGGGGGGAGAGATACGCAGTATTTT. Encoded protein: CASMPAGGRDTQYF.